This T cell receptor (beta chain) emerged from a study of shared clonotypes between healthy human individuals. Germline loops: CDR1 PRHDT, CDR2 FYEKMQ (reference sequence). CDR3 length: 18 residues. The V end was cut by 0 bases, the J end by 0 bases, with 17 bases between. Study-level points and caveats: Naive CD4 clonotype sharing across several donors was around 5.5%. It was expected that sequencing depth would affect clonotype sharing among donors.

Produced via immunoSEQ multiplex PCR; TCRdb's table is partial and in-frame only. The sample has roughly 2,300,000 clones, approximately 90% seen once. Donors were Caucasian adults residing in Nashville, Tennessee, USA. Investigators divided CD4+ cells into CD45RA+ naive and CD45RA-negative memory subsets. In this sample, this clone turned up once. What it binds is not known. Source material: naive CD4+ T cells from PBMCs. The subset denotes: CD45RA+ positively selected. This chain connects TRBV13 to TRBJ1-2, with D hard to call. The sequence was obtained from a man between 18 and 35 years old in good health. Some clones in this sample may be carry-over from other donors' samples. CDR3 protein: CASSLGLAGRRSNYGYTF. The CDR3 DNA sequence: TGTGCCAGCAGCTTAGGCCTGGCGGGCCGGAGATCTAACTATGGCTACACCTTC.